Listed below are T cell receptor beta chains from one sample, sequenced in a study of cytomegalovirus exposure and HLA in healthy donors. Using immunoSEQ multiplex PCR, the repertoire was profiled, and TCRdb retains in-frame clones only, with some absent. Of fewer than 120,000 clones listed, over 60% are singletons. Sequencing was performed on PBMCs. Every receptor here comes from a woman aged 60-75 years in good health and CMV-seropositive. The conserved cysteine and the conserved F or W are not part of the CDR3 here. The order of the fields is CDR3 length, V gene, CDR3 protein.

13 TRBV18 ASSPTGLASNEQF
13 TRBV6-1 ASSSSRYPTDTQY
11 TRBV27 ASSLHPVYEQY
12 TRBV7-2 ASSYGTAADTQY
11 TRBV6-1 ASSGQLNTEAF
10 TRBV5-6 ASSLGTSLKY
12 TRBV5-1 ASSSRQGGEKLF
11 TRBV15 ATSRFRNNEQF
11 TRBV29-1 SVEETANSPLH
12 TRBV6-6 ASSYWEGEGGYT
11 TRBV7-9 SSSQTSLNEQF
13 TRBV6-5 ASSYTGADFYEQY
14 TRBV9 ASSVASSRGLGTQY
10 TRBV6-6 ASRHSSYEQY
12 TRBV5-1 ASSLSGMTDTQY
15 TRBV14 ASSGLFSGGHYYEQY
13 TRBV6-5 ASSYSTQGNQPQH
12 TRBV11-2 ASSILTEWETQY
11 TRBV7-8 ASSTDYQDTQY
12 TRBV11-2 ASSFDRGQYEQY
13 TRBV5-1 ASSPSVAISYEQY
15 TRBV9 ASSVQGNGAGANVLT
11 TRBV7-2 ASSPGTTGEQY
11 TRBV9 ASSVAGGYGYT
13 TRBV4-2 ASSHLWEKVTEAF
13 TRBV7-9 ASSLGTGGGETQY
11 TRBV2 ASSEVGGAPQF
14 TRBV7-9 SSTSWTGSLNYGYT
13 TRBV2 ASSRQGQPNTEAF
13 TRBV5-4 ASSNGLAGAYEQY
10 TRBV7-3 ASSSRGHTNV
12 TRBV10-2 ASREASASYEQY
15 TRBV2 ASSELPGTGVGNTIY
20 TRBV5-1 ASSWRGGASPGLAGIYNEQF
13 TRBV5-1 ASSRGQLMNTEAF
13 TRBV19 ASSTGVSGNQPQH
12 TRBV9 ASSRTGRYGEQY
12 TRBV29-1 SVGDRAGANVLT
11 TRBV7-9 ASTSGREETQY
11 TRBV18 ASSPQGTYEQY
14 TRBV7-6 ASSLAPAGSTDTQY
13 TRBV4-1 ASSPRTGSIQPQH
11 TRBV6-1 ASRVGLNTEAF
10 TRBV2 ASSDASRRYT
14 TRBV18 ASSPPGTQGSYGYT
16 TRBV4-1 ASSHWVRRGGSYNEQF
11 TRBV29-1 SVETPQNTEAF
12 TRBV28 ASTLRGFTDTQY
13 TRBV7-6 ASSIEDQSYNEQF
13 TRBV5-1 ASSLTFSSYNEQF